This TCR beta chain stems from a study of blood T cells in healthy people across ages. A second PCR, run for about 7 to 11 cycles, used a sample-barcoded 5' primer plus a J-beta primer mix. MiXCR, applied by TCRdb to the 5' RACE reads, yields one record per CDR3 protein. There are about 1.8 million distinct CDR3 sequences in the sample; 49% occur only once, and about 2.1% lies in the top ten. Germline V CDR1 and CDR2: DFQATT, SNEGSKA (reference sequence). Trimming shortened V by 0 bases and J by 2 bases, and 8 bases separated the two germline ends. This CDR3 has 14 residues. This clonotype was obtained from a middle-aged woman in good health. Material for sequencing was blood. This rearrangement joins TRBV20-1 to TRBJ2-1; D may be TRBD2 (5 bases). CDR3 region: CSARDGRPYNEQFF. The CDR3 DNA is TGCAGTGCTAGAGATGGGAGACCCTACAATGAGCAGTTCTTC.